A selection of T cell receptor beta chains follows, all from one sample in a study of T cell clonotyping in hematopoietic cell transplantation. Sequenced by immunoSEQ multiplex PCR; TCRdb stores in-frame clones only, minus some. This sample has around 80,000 clones; 96% occur once, and the top ten carry under 2%. The sample here was peripheral blood mononuclear cells, taken before stem cell transplant. All receptors derive from a woman aged 45-60 years with acute myeloid leukemia. Some clones in this sample may be carry-over from other donors' samples. CDR3s leave out the opening cysteine and the closing phenylalanine or tryptophan. The order of the fields is J gene, V gene, CDR3 protein.

j_call: TRBJ1-1; v_call: TRBV27; cdr3_aa: ASTLGQGGTEAF
j_call: TRBJ2-2; v_call: TRBV2; cdr3_aa: ASIIQGNTGELF
j_call: TRBJ1-1; v_call: TRBV2; cdr3_aa: ASNLIGGNTEAF
j_call: TRBJ1-2; v_call: TRBV28; cdr3_aa: ASSLPGTGYGYT
j_call: TRBJ1-2; v_call: TRBV5-1; cdr3_aa: ASSLEGALYGYT
j_call: TRBJ1-1; v_call: TRBV7-8; cdr3_aa: ASSFQTRRYTEAF
j_call: TRBJ1-2; v_call: TRBV4-2; cdr3_aa: ASSPAGSSGGYT
j_call: TRBJ1-2; v_call: TRBV25-1; cdr3_aa: ASSGGDYGYT
j_call: TRBJ2-6; v_call: TRBV6-1; cdr3_aa: ASSEHNRWDGANVLT
j_call: TRBJ1-2; v_call: TRBV5-8; cdr3_aa: ASSFGLEGYT
j_call: TRBJ2-7; v_call: TRBV6-5; cdr3_aa: ASSVTGPYEQY
j_call: TRBJ1-1; v_call: TRBV5-7; cdr3_aa: ASSRQGDTEAF
j_call: TRBJ2-3; v_call: TRBV10-3; cdr3_aa: AAAGSTDTQY
j_call: TRBJ2-5; v_call: TRBV4-1; cdr3_aa: ASRGGERQETQY
j_call: TRBJ2-7; v_call: TRBV5-6; cdr3_aa: ASSLVVDRGNYEQY
j_call: TRBJ2-3; v_call: TRBV6-5; cdr3_aa: ASSSPGGTTDTQY
j_call: TRBJ1-5; v_call: TRBV2; cdr3_aa: ASSEEGFGNQPQH
j_call: TRBJ1-2; v_call: TRBV7-2; cdr3_aa: ASSLGQGHYGYT
j_call: TRBJ1-1; v_call: TRBV2; cdr3_aa: ASINLDRKNTEAF
j_call: TRBJ1-1; v_call: TRBV5-1; cdr3_aa: ASSLGGDRRGTEAF
j_call: TRBJ2-3; v_call: TRBV30; cdr3_aa: AWDPSGLDTQY
j_call: TRBJ2-1; v_call: TRBV30; cdr3_aa: AWASRPGLQRANEQF
j_call: TRBJ1-5; v_call: TRBV6-5; cdr3_aa: ASSYSRNQPQH
j_call: TRBJ2-7; v_call: TRBV9; cdr3_aa: ASSVGHSSYEQY
j_call: TRBJ2-2; v_call: TRBV5-1; cdr3_aa: ASSLDASTGELF